One and the same sample provided the 29 T cell receptor beta chains below, sequenced in a study of cytomegalovirus exposure and HLA in healthy donors. Method: immunoSEQ multiplex PCR; TCRdb's copy keeps in-frame clones and lacks some. The repertoire has about 64,000 clones, about 89% of them found once; the top ten carry approximately 1.7%. Source material: PBMCs. These receptors originate from a woman aged 18-29 years in good health and CMV-seronegative.

CDR3 DNA: TGTGCCAGCAGCCAAGAGCGATCGCGGGGACCTGAGTCGGCTTCCAATGAGCAGTTCTTC. This translates into CASSQERSRGPESASNEQFF. The chain is built from TRBV4-2 and TRBJ2-1; D might be TRBD2 (6 bases). The CDR3 extends over 20 amino acids. Per the germline V gene, CDR1 is LGHNA and CDR2 is YNFKEQ. Trimming took off 0 bases at V and 6 bases at J, with 27 bases between the two ends.

This clone was recorded a few times. The chain recombines TRBV30 with TRBJ2-1; maybe TRBD2 (5 bases). CDR3 length: 13 amino acids. Germline V gene lookup returns CDR1 GTSNPN and CDR2 SVGIG (reference sequence). With 2 bases removed from V and 7 bases from J, the gap between germline ends came to 12 bases. CDR3: CAWSYTRPNEQFF. In DNA, the CDR3 is TGTGCCTGGAGTTATACTAGGCCGAATGAGCAGTTCTTC.

The chain joins TRBV28 to TRBJ1-2; D unresolved. The V gene's germline CDR1 is MDHEN and CDR2 SYDVKM. V was pared by 6 bases and J by 8 bases, with 19 bases between. CDR3 length: 14 amino acids. The CDR3 nucleotides read TGTGCCAGCAGCCGAGTCCCAGGAGCGGGCGGCTACACCTTC. Its protein product is CASSRVPGAGGYTF.

This clone was seen more than once but under ten times. V gene TRBV4-3 combines with J gene TRBJ1-2, with 7 bases fitting TRBD1. This CDR3 contains 13 residues. In germline, CDR1 is LGHNA, CDR2 YSLEER. After removal of 3 bases from V and 4 bases from J, the junction contained 2 bases not matched to a gene. The CDR3: CASSHSGGYGYTF. Here the CDR3 DNA reads TGCGCCAGCAGCCACTCAGGGGGCTATGGCTACACCTTC.

The sample holds one count of this clone. The chain links TRBV4-2 to TRBJ2-1, with a tentative D call TRBD2 (5 bases). The CDR3 loop spans 16 amino acids. Germline V lookup: CDR1 LGHNA, CDR2 YNFKEQ. Trimming shortened V by 6 bases and J by 1 base, and 16 bases separated the two germline ends. The CDR3 DNA sequence: TGTGCCAGCAGTCGGACGGAGGCGAGGTCCTACAATGAGCAGTTCTTC. Translated: CASSRTEARSYNEQFF.

The chain is built from TRBV7-6 and TRBJ1-1; D is uncertain. Germline V lookup: CDR1 SGHVS, CDR2 FNYEAQ. The CDR3 is 18 residues long. The V end lost 1 base, the J end lost 0 bases, and 18 bases lay between the germline ends. The CDR3 DNA is TGTGCCAGCAGCTTAGGAGCGAAAGCACGGACTTTGAACACTGAAGCTTTCTTT. Protein sequence: CASSLGAKARTLNTEAFF.

The chain has TRBV9 and TRBJ2-1; TRBD2 aligns across 9 bases. The V gene end was trimmed by 0 bases and the J gene end by 7 bases; junction bases not matched to a gene: 8. The CDR3 runs 16 residues. The germline gives CDR1 SGDLS, CDR2 YYNGEE. The CDR3 nucleotides are TGTGCCAGCAGCGTAGATGTGGCGGGAGGGTTTAATGAGCAGTTCTTC. Protein sequence: CASSVDVAGGFNEQFF. The full variable domain, its missing parts supplied by reference TRBV9 and TRBJ2-1, is DSGVTQTPKHLITATGQRVTLRCSPRSGDLSVYWYQQSLDQGLQFLIQYYNGEERAKGNILERFSAQQFPDLHSELNLSSLELGDSALYFCASSVDVAGGFNEQFFGPGTRLTVL.

The rearrangement uses TRBV30 and TRBJ2-7; possibly TRBD1 for D (6 bases). CDR3 length: 12 residues. The germline V gene has CDR1 GTSNPN and CDR2 SVGIG (reference sequence). Trimming stripped 5 bases from V and 6 bases from J, with 14 bases between. CDR3 nucleotides: TGTGCCTGGTCCGACAGGACGCCCGAGCAGTACTTC. It yields the protein CAWSDRTPEQYF.

The rearrangement joins TRBV5-4 to TRBJ2-7; TRBD1 is a possible D gene (6 bases). CDR1 and CDR2 from the germline V gene are SGHNT and YYREEE (reference sequence). CDR3 length: 15 amino acids. The V end lost 4 bases, the J end lost 7 bases, and 21 bases lay between the germline ends. The CDR3 region has the DNA TGTGCCAGCAGCCCCGAGTGGGGGCGTTTAGGAGAGCAGTACTTC. Its protein is CASSPEWGRLGEQYF.

The chain joins TRBV18 to TRBJ1-1, with D unresolved. V lost 1 base and J 1 base, leaving 7 bases between the germline ends. The germline CDR1 and CDR2 sequences are KGHSH and LQKENI. The CDR3 has 14 residues. CDR3 residues: CASSPQGGNTEAFF. The DNA for the CDR3 is TGTGCCAGCTCACCACAGGGAGGGAACACTGAAGCTTTCTTT.

This sequence joins TRBV18 and TRBJ1-2, with D possibly matching TRBD1 (6 bases). From germline, CDR1 is KGHSH and CDR2 LQKENI. This CDR3 has 14 amino acids. Trimming cost V 4 bases and J 4 bases, with 13 bases left between them. Here the CDR3 reads CASSQGTTTYGYTF. The CDR3 nucleotides are TGTGCCAGCTCACAGGGGACAACTACCTATGGCTACACCTTC.

This clone was counted between two and nine times. The rearrangement uses TRBV5-6 and TRBJ2-7, with TRBD1 matching over 9 bases. The V and J ends lost 9 bases and 5 bases, in that order; junction bases with no gene match: 9. The CDR3 extends over 13 amino acids. The germline V gene has CDR1 SGHDT and CDR2 YYEEEE. This chain's CDR3 is CATSRTGVHEQYF. In DNA, the CDR3 is TGTGCCACAAGTCGGACAGGGGTGCACGAGCAGTACTTC.

This chain uses TRBV11-1 with TRBJ2-2; weak D call: TRBD2 (5 bases). V lost 1 base to trimming and J lost 7 bases, with 7 bases between them. CDR1 SGHAT and CDR2 FQDESV come from the germline V gene (reference sequence). The CDR3 runs 13 residues. The CDR3 reads CASSLGRGGELFF. CDR3 DNA sequence: TGTGCCAGCAGCTTAGGTCGGGGCGGGGAGCTGTTTTTT.

The chain couples TRBV30 to TRBJ2-7; D is uncertain. V gave up 1 base and J gave up 3 bases, with 4 bases separating them. This CDR3 has 11 amino acids. Germline values: CDR1 GTSNPN, CDR2 SVGIG (reference sequence). CDR3: CAWSGGYEQYF. The CDR3 nucleotides are TGTGCCTGGAGTGGCGGCTACGAGCAGTACTTC.

The chain is built from TRBV9 and TRBJ2-3; 7 positions match TRBD1. CDR1 and CDR2 (germline): SGDLS, YYNGEE. The J segment lost 4 bases and the V segment lost 0 bases, leaving 2 bases of the junction unmatched. The CDR3 consists of 14 residues. The CDR3 protein is CASSVATGADTQYF. The CDR3 region has the DNA TGTGCCAGCAGCGTAGCAACAGGGGCAGATACGCAGTATTTT.

V and J are TRBV5-1 and TRBJ2-5; 10 bases agree with TRBD2. CDR3 length: 17 residues. Losses at the gene ends were 1 base for V and 1 base for J; bases not matched to a gene: 7. Germline V gene lookup returns CDR1 SGHRS and CDR2 YFSETQ. CDR3 sequence (DNA): TGCGCCAGCAGCTTGTCCGGGTCTAGCGGGGGCCAAGAGACCCAGTACTTC. It yields the protein CASSLSGSSGGQETQYF.

This sequence joins TRBV5-1 and TRBJ1-1; D not certain. This CDR3 comprises 14 residues. The V gene lost 4 bases and the J gene lost 4 bases, with 14 bases spanning the gap. Germline V gene sequence: CDR1 SGHRS, CDR2 YFSETQ. The CDR3: CASSTVAGSTEAFF. In DNA form, the CDR3 reads TGCGCCAGCAGCACGGTGGCGGGGTCCACTGAAGCTTTCTTT.

V and J are TRBV18 and TRBJ2-2; tentatively, D is TRBD2 (7 bases). The V gene's germline CDR1 is KGHSH and CDR2 LQKENI. CDR3 length: 17 amino acids. V was trimmed by 0 bases and J by 1 base, leaving 12 bases between them. The CDR3 bases are TGTGCCAGCTCACCACCGGGGGGGGGCCTGAACACCGGGGAGCTGTTTTTT. Its protein product is CASSPPGGGLNTGELFF.

Within the sample, this clone is medium-sized. The chain is built from TRBV19 and TRBJ1-6; 7 nucleotides line up with TRBD1. This CDR3 has 15 amino acids. V trimming: 3 bases; J trimming: 4 bases; junction bases outside the gene matches: 3. Germline assignment: CDR1 LNHDA and CDR2 SQIVND (reference sequence). The CDR3 region is CASSIDREYNSPLHF. The CDR3 DNA sequence: TGTGCCAGTAGTATTGACAGGGAGTATAATTCACCCCTCCACTTT.

The V call is TRBV15, the J call TRBJ1-4; D remains ambiguous. The CDR3 extends over 15 amino acids. The V gene's germline CDR1 is LNHNV and CDR2 YYDKDF (reference sequence). The V end lost 0 bases, the J end lost 8 bases, and 13 bases lay between the germline ends. For the CDR3, the DNA is TGTGCCACCAGCAGAGATTCTCCGAGGAACGAAAAACTGTTTTTT. This translates into CATSRDSPRNEKLFF. The full variable domain, its missing parts supplied by reference TRBV15 and TRBJ1-4, is DAMVIQNPRYQVTQFGKPVTLSCSQTLNHNVMYWYQQKSSQAPKLLFHYYDKDFNNEADTPDNFQSRRPNTSFCFLDIRSPGLGDTAMYLCATSRDSPRNEKLFFGSGTQLSVL.

This rearrangement joins TRBV19 to TRBJ2-1; 7 nucleotides match TRBD2. Germline loops: CDR1 LNHDA, CDR2 SQIVND (reference sequence). This CDR3 spans 14 amino acids. V shed 7 bases and J 8 bases; nucleotides not matched to a gene: 11. The CDR3 reads CASNERDLDDEQFF. As DNA, the CDR3 is TGTGCCAGTAATGAGCGGGATCTTGACGATGAGCAGTTCTTC. The full variable domain, rest sourced from reference TRBV19 and TRBJ2-1, is DGGITQSPKYLFRKEGQNVTLSCEQNLNHDAMYWYRQDPGQGLRLIYYSQIVNDFQKGDIAEGYSVSREKKESFPLTVTSAQKNPTAFYLCASNERDLDDEQFFGPGTRLTVL.

About this clone itself: Additional DNA sequences in this sample encode the identical CDR3. V gene TRBV2 combines with J gene TRBJ1-5; 7 bases are a match to TRBD1. The CDR3 extends over 15 amino acids. CDR1 is SNHLY, CDR2 FYNNEI, per germline. With 6 bases clipped from V and 0 bases from J, the junction kept 5 bases outside the gene matches. This chain's CDR3 is CASRGDSYSNQPQHF. CDR3 nucleotide sequence: TGTGCCAGCAGGGGGGACAGTTATAGCAATCAGCCCCAGCATTTT.

The rearrangement joins TRBV7-2 to TRBJ1-5, with D unresolved. The V gene's germline CDR1 is SGHTA and CDR2 FQGNSA. Between the trimmed V and J ends, which lost 3 bases and 4 bases, there was a span of 16 bases. The CDR3 consists of 16 residues. The CDR3 DNA is TGTGCCAGCAGCTTTGGATTGTCTCGGACTAATCAGCCCCAGCATTTT. It specifies CASSFGLSRTNQPQHF.

This chain joins TRBV7-2 and TRBJ2-7; maybe TRBD1 (5 bases). CDR3 length equals 14 residues. In germline, CDR1 is SGHTA, CDR2 FQGNSA. V shed 3 bases and J shed 1 base, with 10 bases lying between them. Here the CDR3 DNA reads TGTGCCAGCAGCTTGATAGGGGCTTCCTACGAGCAGTACTTC. Residues: CASSLIGASYEQYF. The whole variable domain, remainder taken from reference TRBV7-2 and TRBJ2-7, is GAGVSQSPSNKVTEKGKDVELRCDPISGHTALYWYRQSLGQGLEFLIYFQGNSAPDKSGLPSDRFSAERTGGSVSTLTIQRTQQEDSAVYLCASSLIGASYEQYFGPGTRLTVT.

This clone was seen just once. This chain connects TRBV28 to TRBJ2-7, with 8 bases lining up with TRBD1. The CDR3 sequence is 14 residues long. The germline V gene encodes CDR1 MDHEN and CDR2 SYDVKM. V lost 6 bases to trimming and J lost 2 bases; unmatched junction nucleotides: 6. The CDR3 here is CASRTGGIPYEQYF. In DNA, the CDR3 is TGTGCCAGCAGAACAGGGGGGATTCCCTACGAGCAGTACTTC.

This chain connects TRBV5-4 to TRBJ2-5; 11 bases fit TRBD2. The CDR3 runs 16 residues. Germline CDR1 is SGHNT and CDR2 is YYREEE (reference sequence). V lost 3 bases, J lost 4 bases, and 8 bases stayed unmatched. DNA of the CDR3: TGTGCCAGCAGCTCAGTACTAGCGGGAGTGGGAGAGACCCAGTACTTC. Amino acids: CASSSVLAGVGETQYF.

V gene TRBV7-2 combines with J gene TRBJ1-1; no clear D gene. Between the trimmed V and J ends, which lost 1 base and 0 bases, there was a span of 6 bases. The CDR3 covers 14 residues. Germline CDR1 is SGHTA and CDR2 is FQGNSA. The DNA for the CDR3 is TGTGCCAGCAGCTTAGTAGCCGTGAACACTGAAGCTTTCTTT. This codes for CASSLVAVNTEAFF. Drawing the rest from reference TRBV7-2 and TRBJ1-1, the complete variable domain is GAGVSQSPSNKVTEKGKDVELRCDPISGHTALYWYRQSLGQGLEFLIYFQGNSAPDKSGLPSDRFSAERTGGSVSTLTIQRTQQEDSAVYLCASSLVAVNTEAFFGQGTRLTVV.

The genes are TRBV5-1 and TRBJ2-7; TRBD2 agrees at 10 bases. With V trimmed by 7 bases and J by 2 bases, 12 bases remained unmatched. Germline CDR1 and CDR2: SGHRS and YFSETQ. CDR3 length: 16 residues. The CDR3 DNA sequence: TGCGCCAGCGGCGAGGGACTAGCGCCAATGACCTACGAGCAGTACTTC. As protein: CASGEGLAPMTYEQYF.

This chain connects TRBV11-2 to TRBJ2-7; 11 bases match TRBD2. The CDR3 is 19 amino acids. The germline V gene encodes CDR1 SGHAT and CDR2 FQNNGV. The V segment lost 3 bases and the J segment 4 bases; nucleotides outside the gene matches: 17. The CDR3 spells CASSLSLSLAGGVRYEQYF. The CDR3 coding sequence is TGTGCCAGCAGCTTGTCACTCTCCCTAGCGGGAGGCGTGAGGTACGAGCAGTACTTC.